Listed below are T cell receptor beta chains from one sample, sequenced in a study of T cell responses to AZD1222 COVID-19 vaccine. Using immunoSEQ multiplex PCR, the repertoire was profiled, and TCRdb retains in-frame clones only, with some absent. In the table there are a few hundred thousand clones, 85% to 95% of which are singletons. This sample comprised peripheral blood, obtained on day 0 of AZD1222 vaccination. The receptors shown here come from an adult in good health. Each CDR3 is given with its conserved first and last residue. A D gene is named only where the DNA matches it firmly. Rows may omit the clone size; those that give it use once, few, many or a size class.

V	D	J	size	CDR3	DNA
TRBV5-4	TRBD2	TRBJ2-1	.	CASSLTSASYNEQFF	TGTGCCAGCAGCTTGACTAGCGCCTCCTACAATGAGCAGTTCTTC
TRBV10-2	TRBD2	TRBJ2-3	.	CASRAGGPWDTQYF	TGCGCCAGCAGGGCGGGGGGGCCATGGGATACGCAGTATTTT
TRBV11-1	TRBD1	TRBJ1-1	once	CASSLGTGYTEAFF	TGTGCCAGCAGCTTGGGGACAGGGTACACTGAAGCTTTCTTT
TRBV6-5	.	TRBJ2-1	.	CASIFGRERANEQFF	TGTGCCAGCATCTTCGGACGTGAAAGGGCCAATGAGCAGTTCTTC
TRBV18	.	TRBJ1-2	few	CASSPSPDLSGYTF	TGTGCCAGCTCACCATCTCCCGACCTTAGCGGCTACACCTTC
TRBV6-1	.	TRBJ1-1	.	CASSETGKDTEAFF	TGTGCCAGCAGTGAAACAGGGAAGGACACTGAAGCTTTCTTT
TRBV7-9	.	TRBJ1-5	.	CASSMRVGQPQHF	TGTGCCAGCAGCATGAGGGTTGGTCAGCCCCAGCATTTT
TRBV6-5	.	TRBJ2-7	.	CASSPGWEQYF	TGTGCCAGCAGCCCAGGGTGGGAGCAGTACTTC
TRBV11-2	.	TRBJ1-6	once	CASSTSLPKDSPLHF	TGTGCCAGCAGCACCAGCCTTCCTAAAGATTCACCCCTCCACTTT
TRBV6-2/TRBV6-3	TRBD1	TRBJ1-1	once	CASSQGVTEAFF	TGTGCCAGCAGTCAGGGGGTCACTGAAGCTTTCTTT
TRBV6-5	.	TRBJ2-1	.	CASSRRADNEQFF	TGTGCCAGCAGCCGGCGGGCGGACAATGAGCAGTTCTTC
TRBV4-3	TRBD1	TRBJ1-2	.	CASSQDRRGRVGYTF	TGCGCCAGCAGCCAAGATAGAAGGGGGCGGGTTGGCTACACCTTC
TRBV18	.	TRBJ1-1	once	CASSPVSLNTEAFF	TGTGCCAGCTCACCAGTCTCCCTGAACACTGAAGCTTTCTTT
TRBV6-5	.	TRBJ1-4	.	CASSYSSGNKEKLFF	TGTGCCAGCAGTTACTCTTCCGGGAATAAAGAAAAACTGTTTTTT
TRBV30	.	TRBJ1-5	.	CAWSLGQSNQPQHF	TGTGCCTGGAGTCTAGGGCAGAGCAATCAGCCCCAGCATTTT
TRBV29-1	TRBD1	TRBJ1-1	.	CSVAPGTGLRTEAFF	TGCAGCGTGGCCCCCGGGACAGGGTTGAGGACTGAAGCTTTCTTT
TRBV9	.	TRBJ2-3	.	CASSVDPGALTDTQYF	TGTGCCAGCAGCGTAGATCCGGGGGCCCTCACAGATACGCAGTATTTT
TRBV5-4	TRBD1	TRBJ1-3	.	CASSLRGLGNTIYF	TGTGCCAGCAGCCTCAGGGGGCTTGGAAACACCATATATTTT
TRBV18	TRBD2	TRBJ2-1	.	CASSAAGGSDEQFF	TGTGCCAGCTCAGCAGCGGGGGGAAGCGATGAGCAGTTCTTC
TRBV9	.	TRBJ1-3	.	CASSVGPSSGNTIYF	TGTGCCAGCAGCGTAGGCCCCAGCTCTGGAAACACCATATATTTT
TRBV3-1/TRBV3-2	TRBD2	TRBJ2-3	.	CASSTLAGGDDTQYF	TGTGCCAGCAGCACCTTAGCGGGAGGGGACGATACGCAGTATTTT
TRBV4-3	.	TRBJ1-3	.	CASSQGTPLSGNTIYF	TGCGCCAGCAGCCAAGGAACGCCACTCTCTGGAAACACCATATATTTT
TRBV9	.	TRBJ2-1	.	CASSVGLASNEQFF	TGTGCCAGCAGCGTAGGCCTAGCGTCGAATGAGCAGTTCTTC
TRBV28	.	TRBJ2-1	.	CASSPLGSYNEQFF	TGTGCCAGCAGTCCCCTCGGGTCTTACAATGAGCAGTTCTTC
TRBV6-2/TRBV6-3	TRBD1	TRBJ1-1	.	CASSTAGGRTEAFF	TGTGCCAGCAGTACGGCAGGGGGAAGGACTGAAGCTTTCTTT
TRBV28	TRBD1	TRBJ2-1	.	CASSSPPGTGKNEQFF	TGTGCCAGCAGCTCTCCCCCCGGGACAGGGAAAAATGAGCAGTTCTTC
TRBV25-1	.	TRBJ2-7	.	CASEGNSYEQYF	TGTGCCTCAGAGGGCAACTCCTACGAGCAGTACTTC
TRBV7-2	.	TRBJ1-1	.	CASSFASNTEAFF	TGTGCCAGCAGCTTCGCATCGAACACTGAAGCTTTCTTT
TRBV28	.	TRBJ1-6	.	CASRPRQAYNSPLHF	TGTGCCAGCAGGCCTAGGCAGGCCTATAATTCACCCCTCCACTTT
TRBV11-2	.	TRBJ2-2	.	CASSLDRGGAGELFF	TGTGCCAGCAGCTTAGACAGGGGTGGGGCCGGGGAGCTGTTTTTT
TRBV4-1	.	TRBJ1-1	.	CASSQGERLATEAFF	TGCGCCAGCAGCCAAGGGGAGCGCCTGGCGACTGAAGCTTTCTTT
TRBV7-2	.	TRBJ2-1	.	CASSLGGSSSYNEQFF	TGTGCCAGCAGCTTAGGAGGCTCGAGCTCCTACAATGAGCAGTTCTTC
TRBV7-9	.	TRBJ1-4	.	CASTPGRYEKLFF	TGTGCCAGCACCCCGGGACGGTATGAAAAACTGTTTTTT
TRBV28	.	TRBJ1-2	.	CASRRGGHYGYTF	TGTGCCAGCAGGAGGGGGGGGCACTATGGCTACACCTTC
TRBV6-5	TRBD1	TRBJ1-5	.	CASSSSGTGLWPQHF	TGTGCCAGCAGTTCATCCGGGACAGGGCTTTGGCCCCAGCATTTT
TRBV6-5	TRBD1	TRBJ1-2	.	CASRPTGAYGYTF	TGTGCCAGCCGTCCGACAGGGGCATATGGCTACACCTTC
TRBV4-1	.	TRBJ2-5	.	CASSQGLGRRETQYF	TGCGCCAGCAGCCAAGGGCTGGGCAGGAGAGAGACCCAGTACTTC
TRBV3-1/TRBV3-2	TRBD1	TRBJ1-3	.	CASSQTVTGLSGNTIYF	TGTGCCAGCAGCCAAACTGTGACAGGGCTATCGGGAAACACCATATATTTT
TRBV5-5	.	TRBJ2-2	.	CASSLDWDLRAGELFF	TGTGCCAGCAGCTTGGACTGGGACCTGCGGGCCGGGGAGCTGTTTTTT
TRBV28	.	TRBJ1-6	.	CASSLHGFTNSPLHF	TGTGCCAGCAGTTTGCACGGATTTACTAATTCACCCCTCCACTTT